Sequencing of this T cell receptor beta chain was carried out in a study of CD8 T cells in Susac syndrome. Random hexamers served to reverse transcribe roughly 0.45 to 1 ug RNA. TCRdb reanalysed the immunoSEQ multiplex PCR reads using MiXCR and keeps one entry per CDR3 protein. The sample shows about 49,000 distinct CDR3 sequences, 93% of them seen only once. Trimming removed 6 bases from V and 1 base from J; junction bases left unmatched: 6. This CDR3 is built from 14 residues. The sequencing sample was made of CD8+ T cells from PBMCs. This chain joins TRBV12-3 or TRBV12-4 and TRBJ2-7, with 7 positions matching TRBD1. The source of this sequence is a human donor in good health. In nucleotides, the CDR3 is TGTGCCAGCAGGTCCGGGACAGCATCCTACGAGCAGTACTTC. Protein: CASRSGTASYEQYF.